These T cell receptor beta chains were read from a single sample in a study of blood T cells in healthy people across ages. Each CDR3 protein is one row after TCRdb ran MiXCR on the 5' RACE reads. The repertoire consists of 700,000 to 850,000 distinct CDR3 sequences, with 53% occurring once and the leading ten covering approximately 40%. Sequencing used blood. The receptors shown here come from an elderly man in good health. CDR3s include the opening cysteine and the closing phenylalanine or tryptophan. A D gene is named only where the DNA matches it firmly. Clone size, where shown, is once, few, many, or a class for clones that have expanded.

abundance | j_gene | d_gene | v_gene | CDR3aa | CDR3nt
. | TRBJ1-1 | . | TRBV28 | CASSRRASNTEAFF | TGTGCCAGCAGTAGGAGAGCCTCGAACACTGAAGCTTTCTTT
few | TRBJ2-2 | . | TRBV11-2 | CASSLGSGVNTGELFF | TGTGCCAGCAGCTTAGGTAGCGGAGTAAACACCGGGGAGCTGTTTTTT
. | TRBJ2-5 | . | TRBV10-2 | CASRAGGGRVETQYF | TGCGCCAGCCGTGCAGGGGGCGGGAGAGTCGAGACCCAGTACTTC
few | TRBJ2-1 | TRBD2 | TRBV7-8 | CASSPPGLAGGLTQFF | TGTGCCAGCAGCCCACCGGGACTAGCGGGAGGCTTGACTCAGTTCTTC
. | TRBJ2-6 | TRBD2 | TRBV10-3 | CAISVTGLAGGSGANVLTF | TGTGCCATCAGTGTAACGGGACTAGCGGGCGGGTCTGGGGCCAACGTCCTGACTTTC
few | TRBJ2-7 | TRBD2 | TRBV6-5 | CASSSGLAACEQYF | TGTGCCAGCAGTTCCGGACTAGCGGCTTGCGAGCAGTACTTC
few | TRBJ2-7 | . | TRBV25-1 | CASTPRAGASYEQYF | TGTGCCAGCACCCCCCGGGCAGGCGCCTCCTACGAGCAGTACTTC
few | TRBJ2-1 | . | TRBV7-9 | CASSPGGDSYNEQFF | TGTGCCAGCAGCCCCGGGGGAGACAGTTACAATGAGCAGTTCTTC
. | TRBJ2-7 | TRBD2 | TRBV20-1 | CSARDPQLAGVSYEQYF | TGCAGTGCTAGAGATCCACAACTAGCGGGAGTTTCCTACGAGCAGTACTTC
. | TRBJ2-7 | . | TRBV5-1 | CASSPDRGGTYEQYF | TGCGCCAGCAGCCCTGACAGAGGGGGAACCTACGAGCAGTACTTC
. | TRBJ2-7 | . | TRBV6-5 | CASSPGDRIYEQYF | TGTGCCAGCAGCCCCGGTGACCGCATCTACGAGCAGTACTTC
. | TRBJ2-7 | TRBD2 | TRBV27 | CASSMWTSGSIYEQYF | TGTGCCAGCAGTATGTGGACTAGCGGGAGCATCTACGAGCAGTACTTC
. | TRBJ1-6 | TRBD1 | TRBV6-5 | CASRRDSSYNSPLHF | TGTGCCAGCAGACGGGACAGCTCCTATAATTCACCCCTCCACTTT
few | TRBJ1-6 | . | TRBV7-2 | CASSLELGKDSPLHF | TGTGCCAGCAGCTTAGAATTGGGGAAGGATTCACCCCTCCACTTT
. | TRBJ2-7 | TRBD2 | TRBV29-1 | CSVKNATSRTTYEQYF | TGCAGCGTGAAGAACGCGACTAGCCGAACTACCTACGAGCAGTACTTC
few | TRBJ1-2 | . | TRBV12-3/TRBV12-4 | CASSLEQFRSYTF | TGTGCCAGCAGTTTAGAACAGTTTAGGAGCTACACCTTC
. | TRBJ2-3 | . | TRBV21-1 | CASTFGEGVRRYAYF | TGTGCCAGCACCTTCGGGGAGGGTGTTCGCAGATACGCGTATTTT
. | TRBJ1-2 | . | TRBV20-1 | CSAPTSGAWELNYGYTF | TGCAGTGCTCCCACCTCAGGGGCGTGGGAGCTCAACTATGGCTACACCTTC
. | TRBJ2-1 | TRBD2 | TRBV15 | CATSRDLPITSGSSNEQFF | TGTGCCACCAGCAGAGATCTCCCCATTACTAGCGGGAGCAGTAATGAGCAGTTCTTC
. | TRBJ2-5 | . | TRBV5-1 | CASSFHGRKETQYF | TGCGCCAGCAGCTTTCACGGCAGGAAAGAGACCCAGTACTTC
. | TRBJ2-5 | TRBD2 | TRBV20-1 | CSASGVETQYF | TGCAGTGCAAGCGGGGTAGAGACCCAGTACTTC
. | TRBJ2-7 | . | TRBV7-9 | CASSRTDFYEQYF | TGTGCCAGCAGCCGAACGGACTTCTACGAGCAGTACTTC
. | TRBJ1-2 | . | TRBV7-9 | CASSLVAVNYGYTF | TGTGCCAGCAGCTTAGTTGCAGTGAACTATGGCTACACCTTC
. | TRBJ1-2 | TRBD1 | TRBV5-1 | CASSSTGNGYTF | TGCGCCAGCAGCTCGACAGGGAACGGCTACACCTTC
. | TRBJ2-1 | TRBD2 | TRBV20-1 | CSARPTSGTSYNEQFF | TGCAGTGCTAGACCTACTAGCGGGACCTCCTACAATGAGCAGTTCTTC
. | TRBJ2-3 | . | TRBV18 | CASSPQTSTDTQYF | TGTGCCAGCTCACCACAGACCAGTACAGATACGCAGTATTTT
. | TRBJ2-1 | TRBD2 | TRBV2 | CASRRESGSSYNEQFF | TGTGCCAGCAGGAGGGAAAGCGGGAGCTCCTACAATGAGCAGTTCTTC
. | TRBJ2-7 | . | TRBV6-6 | CASSYRDSAYEQYF | TGTGCCAGCAGTTACCGCGACTCAGCCTACGAGCAGTACTTC
few | TRBJ2-7 | TRBD2 | TRBV5-1 | CASSLEPGLAGAGHEQYF | TGCGCCAGCAGCTTGGAACCGGGACTAGCGGGAGCGGGCCACGAGCAGTACTTC
. | TRBJ2-1 | . | TRBV5-1 | CASSWQGQSYNEQFF | TGCGCCAGCAGCTGGCAGGGACAATCCTACAATGAGCAGTTCTTC
. | TRBJ2-7 | TRBD2 | TRBV7-2 | CASSRTPGLEKGEQYF | TGTGCCAGCAGCCGGACACCGGGACTAGAGAAGGGCGAGCAGTACTTC